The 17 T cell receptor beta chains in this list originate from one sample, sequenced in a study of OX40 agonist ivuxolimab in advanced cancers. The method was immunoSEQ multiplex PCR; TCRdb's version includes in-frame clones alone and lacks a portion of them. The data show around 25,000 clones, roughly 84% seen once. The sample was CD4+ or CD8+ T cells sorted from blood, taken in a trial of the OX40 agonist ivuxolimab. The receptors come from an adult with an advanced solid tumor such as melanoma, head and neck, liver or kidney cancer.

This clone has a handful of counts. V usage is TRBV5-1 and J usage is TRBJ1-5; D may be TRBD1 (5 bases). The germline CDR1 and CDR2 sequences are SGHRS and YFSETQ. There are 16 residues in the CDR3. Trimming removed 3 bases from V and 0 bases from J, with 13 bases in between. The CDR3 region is CASSSGRTYSNQPQHF. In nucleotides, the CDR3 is TGCGCCAGCAGCTCAGGACGGACATATAGCAATCAGCCCCAGCATTTT.

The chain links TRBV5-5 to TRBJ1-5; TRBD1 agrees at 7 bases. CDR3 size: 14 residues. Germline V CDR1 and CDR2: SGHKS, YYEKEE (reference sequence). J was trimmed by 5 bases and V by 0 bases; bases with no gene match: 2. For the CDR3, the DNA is TGTGCCAGCAGCTTGGGGCAGGGGGATCAGCCCCAGCATTTT. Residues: CASSLGQGDQPQHF.

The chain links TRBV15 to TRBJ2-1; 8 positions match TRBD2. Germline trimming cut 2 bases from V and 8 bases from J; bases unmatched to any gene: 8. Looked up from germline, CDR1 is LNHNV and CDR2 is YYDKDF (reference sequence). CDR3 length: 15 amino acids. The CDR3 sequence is CATSRPAGEGDEQFF. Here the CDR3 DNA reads TGTGCCACCAGCAGACCAGCGGGAGAAGGCGATGAGCAGTTCTTC.

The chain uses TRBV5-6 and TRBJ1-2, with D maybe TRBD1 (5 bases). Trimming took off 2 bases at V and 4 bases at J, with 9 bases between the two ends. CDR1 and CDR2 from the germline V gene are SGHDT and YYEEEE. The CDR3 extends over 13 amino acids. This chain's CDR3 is CASSFGRAYGYTF. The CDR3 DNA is TGTGCCAGCAGCTTCGGCAGGGCCTATGGCTACACCTTC.

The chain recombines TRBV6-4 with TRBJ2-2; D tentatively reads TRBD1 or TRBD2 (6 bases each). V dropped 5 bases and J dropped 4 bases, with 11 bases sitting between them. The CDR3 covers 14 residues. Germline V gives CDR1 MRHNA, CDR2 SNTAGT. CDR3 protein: CASSRKGGTGELFF. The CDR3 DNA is TGTGCCAGCAGTCGAAAGGGGGGCACCGGGGAGCTGTTTTTT.

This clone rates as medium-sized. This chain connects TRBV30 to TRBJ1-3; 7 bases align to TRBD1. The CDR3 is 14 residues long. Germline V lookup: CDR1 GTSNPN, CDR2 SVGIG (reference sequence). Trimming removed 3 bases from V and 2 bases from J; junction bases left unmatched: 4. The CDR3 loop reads CAWRNRGAGNTIYF. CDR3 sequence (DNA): TGTGCCTGGAGGAACAGGGGAGCTGGAAACACCATATATTTT.

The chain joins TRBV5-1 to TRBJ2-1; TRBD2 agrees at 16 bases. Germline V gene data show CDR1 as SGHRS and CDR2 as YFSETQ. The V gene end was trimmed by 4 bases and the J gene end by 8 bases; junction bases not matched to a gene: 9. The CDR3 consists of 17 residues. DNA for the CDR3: TGCGCCAGCAGCCCGAGCCCGGGACTAGCGGGAGGGCATGAGCAGTTCTTC. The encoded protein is CASSPSPGLAGGHEQFF.

For the CDR3, the DNA is TGCGCCAGCAGCCACGGACAGGGGGCGGCTGGGGCCAACGTCCTGACTTTC. It encodes CASSHGQGAAGANVLTF. The V and J genes are TRBV4-1 and TRBJ2-6, with 11 bases fitting TRBD1. The CDR3 is 17 amino acids. V shed 3 bases and J 2 bases; nucleotides not matched to a gene: 3. In germline, CDR1 is MGHRA, CDR2 YSYEKL.

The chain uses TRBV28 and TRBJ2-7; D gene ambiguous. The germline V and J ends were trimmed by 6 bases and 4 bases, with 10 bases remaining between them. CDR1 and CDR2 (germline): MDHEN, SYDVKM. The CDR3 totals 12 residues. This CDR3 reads CASSYAGYEQYF. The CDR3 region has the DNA TGTGCCAGCAGCTATGCTGGGTACGAGCAGTACTTC.

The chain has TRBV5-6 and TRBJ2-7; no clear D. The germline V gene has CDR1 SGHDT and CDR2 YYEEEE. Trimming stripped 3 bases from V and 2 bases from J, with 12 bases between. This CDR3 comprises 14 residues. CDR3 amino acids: CASSWTLNPYEQYF. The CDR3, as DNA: TGTGCCAGCAGCTGGACCCTGAATCCCTACGAGCAGTACTTC.

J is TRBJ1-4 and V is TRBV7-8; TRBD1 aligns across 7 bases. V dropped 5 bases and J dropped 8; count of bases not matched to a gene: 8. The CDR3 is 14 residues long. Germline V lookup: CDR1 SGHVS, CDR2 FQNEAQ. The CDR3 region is CASSAVGQEEKLFF. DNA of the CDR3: TGTGCCAGCAGCGCCGTTGGACAGGAAGAAAAACTGTTTTTT.

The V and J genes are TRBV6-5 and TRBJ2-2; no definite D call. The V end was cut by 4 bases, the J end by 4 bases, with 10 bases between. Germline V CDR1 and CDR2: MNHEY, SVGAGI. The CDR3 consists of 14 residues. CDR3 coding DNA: TGTGCCAGCAGTTTAACGGGCGGCACCGGGGAGCTGTTTTTT. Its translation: CASSLTGGTGELFF.

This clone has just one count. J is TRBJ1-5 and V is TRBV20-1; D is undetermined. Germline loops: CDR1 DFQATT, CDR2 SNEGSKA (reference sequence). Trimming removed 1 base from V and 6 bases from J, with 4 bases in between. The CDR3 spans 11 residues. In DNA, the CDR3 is TGCAGTGCTAGAGTCTTTCAGCCCCAGCATTTT. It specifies CSARVFQPQHF.

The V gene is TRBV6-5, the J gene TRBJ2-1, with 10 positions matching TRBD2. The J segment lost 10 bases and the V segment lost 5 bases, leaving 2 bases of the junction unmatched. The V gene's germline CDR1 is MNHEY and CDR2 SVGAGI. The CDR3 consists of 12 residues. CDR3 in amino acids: CASSVSGREQFF. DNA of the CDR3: TGTGCCAGCAGTGTTAGCGGGAGGGAGCAGTTCTTC.

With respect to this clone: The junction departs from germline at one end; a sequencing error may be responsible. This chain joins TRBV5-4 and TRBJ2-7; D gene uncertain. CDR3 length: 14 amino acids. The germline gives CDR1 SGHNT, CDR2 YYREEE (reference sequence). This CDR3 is CASSQAATTYEQYF. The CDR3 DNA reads TGCGCCAGCAGCCAAGCAGCGACCACCTACGAGCAGTACTTC.

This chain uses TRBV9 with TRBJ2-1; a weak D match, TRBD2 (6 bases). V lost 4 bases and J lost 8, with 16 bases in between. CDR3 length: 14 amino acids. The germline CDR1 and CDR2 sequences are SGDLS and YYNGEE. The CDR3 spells CASSISRAGYEQFF. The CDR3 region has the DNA TGTGCCAGCAGCATTAGCCGGGCGGGGTATGAGCAGTTCTTC.

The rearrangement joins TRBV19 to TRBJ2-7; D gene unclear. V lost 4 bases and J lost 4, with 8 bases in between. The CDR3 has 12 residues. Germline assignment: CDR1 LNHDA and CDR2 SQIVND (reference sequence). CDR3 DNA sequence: TGTGCCAGTAGTAGCGGCGTATACGAGCAGTACTTC. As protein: CASSSGVYEQYF.